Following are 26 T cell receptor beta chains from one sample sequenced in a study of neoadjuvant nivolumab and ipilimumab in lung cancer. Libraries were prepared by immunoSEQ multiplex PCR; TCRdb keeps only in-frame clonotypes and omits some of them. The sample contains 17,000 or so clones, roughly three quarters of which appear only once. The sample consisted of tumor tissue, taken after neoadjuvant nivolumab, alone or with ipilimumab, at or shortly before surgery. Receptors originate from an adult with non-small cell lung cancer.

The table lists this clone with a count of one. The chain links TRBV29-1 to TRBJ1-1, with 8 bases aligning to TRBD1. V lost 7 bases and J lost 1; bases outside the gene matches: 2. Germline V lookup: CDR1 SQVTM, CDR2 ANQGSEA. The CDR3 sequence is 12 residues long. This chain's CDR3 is CSAGQGNTEAFF. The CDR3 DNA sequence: TGCAGCGCTGGACAGGGGAACACTGAAGCTTTCTTT.

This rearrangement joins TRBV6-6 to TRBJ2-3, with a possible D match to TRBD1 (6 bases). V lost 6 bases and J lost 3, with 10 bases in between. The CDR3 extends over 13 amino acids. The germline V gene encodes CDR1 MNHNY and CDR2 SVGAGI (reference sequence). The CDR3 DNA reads TGTGCCAGCAGCCCCAGGGGTACAGATACGCAGTATTTT. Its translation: CASSPRGTDTQYF.

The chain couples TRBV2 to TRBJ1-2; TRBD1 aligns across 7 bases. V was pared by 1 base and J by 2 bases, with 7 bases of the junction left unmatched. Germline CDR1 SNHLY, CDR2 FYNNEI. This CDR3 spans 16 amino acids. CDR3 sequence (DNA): TGTGCCAGCAGTGAAGTGGGAGGCAGGGGGAACTATGGCTACACCTTC. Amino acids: CASSEVGGRGNYGYTF.

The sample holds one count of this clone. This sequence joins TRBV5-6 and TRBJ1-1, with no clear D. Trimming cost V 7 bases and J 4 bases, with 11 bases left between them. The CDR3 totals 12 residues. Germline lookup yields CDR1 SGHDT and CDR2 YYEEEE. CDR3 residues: CASGFRSTEAFF. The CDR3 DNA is TGTGCCAGCGGATTCAGGAGCACTGAAGCTTTCTTT.

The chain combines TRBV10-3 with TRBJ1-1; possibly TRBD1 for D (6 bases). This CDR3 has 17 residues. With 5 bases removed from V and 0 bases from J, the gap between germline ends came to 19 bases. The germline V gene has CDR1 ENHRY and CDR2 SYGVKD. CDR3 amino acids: CAISPGGGKIMNTEAFF. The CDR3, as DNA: TGTGCCATCAGTCCTGGTGGGGGCAAGATTATGAACACTGAAGCTTTCTTT.

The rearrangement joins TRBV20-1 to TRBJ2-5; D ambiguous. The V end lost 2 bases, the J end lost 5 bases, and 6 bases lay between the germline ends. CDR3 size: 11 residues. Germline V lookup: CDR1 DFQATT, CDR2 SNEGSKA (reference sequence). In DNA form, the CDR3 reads TGCAGTGCTAGACCCAGGGAGACCCAGTACTTC. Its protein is CSARPRETQYF.

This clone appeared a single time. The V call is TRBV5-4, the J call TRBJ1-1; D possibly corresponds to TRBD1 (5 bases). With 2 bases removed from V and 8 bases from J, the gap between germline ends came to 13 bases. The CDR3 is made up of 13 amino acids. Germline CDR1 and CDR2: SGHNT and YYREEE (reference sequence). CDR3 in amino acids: CASSFYGAREAFF. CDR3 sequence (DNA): TGTGCCAGCAGCTTTTACGGGGCGCGGGAAGCTTTCTTT.

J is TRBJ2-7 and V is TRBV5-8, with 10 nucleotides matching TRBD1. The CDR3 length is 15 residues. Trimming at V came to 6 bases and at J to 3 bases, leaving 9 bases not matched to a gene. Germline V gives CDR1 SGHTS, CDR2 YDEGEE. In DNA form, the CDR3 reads TGTGCCAGCACCCTCCCCGGACAGGGGGTCTACGAGCAGTACTTC. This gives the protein CASTLPGQGVYEQYF.

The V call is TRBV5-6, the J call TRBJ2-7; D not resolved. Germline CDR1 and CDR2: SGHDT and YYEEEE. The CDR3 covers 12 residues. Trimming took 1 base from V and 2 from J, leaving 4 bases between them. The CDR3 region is CASSLRTYEQYF. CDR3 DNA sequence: TGTGCCAGCAGCTTGAGGACCTACGAGCAGTACTTC.

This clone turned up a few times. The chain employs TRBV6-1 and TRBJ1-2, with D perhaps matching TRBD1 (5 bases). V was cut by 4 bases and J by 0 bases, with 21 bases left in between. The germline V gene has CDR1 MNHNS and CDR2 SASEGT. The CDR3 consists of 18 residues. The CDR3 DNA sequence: TGTGCCAGCAGTGCATCCCAAGTCGCCGGGACTCCTAACTATGGCTACACCTTC. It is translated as CASSASQVAGTPNYGYTF.

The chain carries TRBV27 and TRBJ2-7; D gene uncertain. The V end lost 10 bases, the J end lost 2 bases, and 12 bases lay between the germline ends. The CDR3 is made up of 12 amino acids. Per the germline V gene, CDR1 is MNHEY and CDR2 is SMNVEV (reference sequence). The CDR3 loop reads CATSDNPYEQYF. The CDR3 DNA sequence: TGTGCCACCTCCGACAACCCCTACGAGCAGTACTTC.

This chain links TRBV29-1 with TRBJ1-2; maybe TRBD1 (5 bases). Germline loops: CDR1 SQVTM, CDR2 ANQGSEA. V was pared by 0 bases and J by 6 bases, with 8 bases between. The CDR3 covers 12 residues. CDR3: CSVEDPGHGYTF. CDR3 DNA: TGCAGCGTTGAAGATCCAGGGCATGGCTACACCTTC.

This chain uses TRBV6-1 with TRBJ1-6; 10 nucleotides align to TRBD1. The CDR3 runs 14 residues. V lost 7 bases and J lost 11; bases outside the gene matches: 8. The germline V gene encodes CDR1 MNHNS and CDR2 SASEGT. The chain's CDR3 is CASTTGTGATPLHF. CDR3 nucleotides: TGTGCCAGCACCACAGGGACAGGGGCCACACCCCTCCACTTT.

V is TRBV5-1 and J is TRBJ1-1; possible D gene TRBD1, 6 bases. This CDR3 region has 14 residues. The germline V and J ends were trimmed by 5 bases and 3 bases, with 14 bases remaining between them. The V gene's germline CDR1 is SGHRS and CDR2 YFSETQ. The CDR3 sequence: CASRRGGMDTEAFF. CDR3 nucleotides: TGCGCCAGCAGGCGAGGGGGTATGGACACTGAAGCTTTCTTT. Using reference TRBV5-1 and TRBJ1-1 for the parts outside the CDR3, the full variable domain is KAGVTQTPRYLIKTRGQQVTLSCSPISGHRSVSWYQQTPGQGLQFLFEYFSETQRNKGNFPGRFSGRQFSNSRSEMNVSTLELGDSALYLCASRRGGMDTEAFFGQGTRLTVV.

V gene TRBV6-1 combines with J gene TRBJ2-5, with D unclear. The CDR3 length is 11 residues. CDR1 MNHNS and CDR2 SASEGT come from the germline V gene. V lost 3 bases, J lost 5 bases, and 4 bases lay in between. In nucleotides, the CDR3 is TGTGCCAGCAGTGATTGGGAGACCCAGTACTTC. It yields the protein CASSDWETQYF.

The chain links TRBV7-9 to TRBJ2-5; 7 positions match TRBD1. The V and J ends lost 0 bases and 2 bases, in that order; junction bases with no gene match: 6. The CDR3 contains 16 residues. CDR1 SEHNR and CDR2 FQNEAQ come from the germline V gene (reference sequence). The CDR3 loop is CASSLARDRFQETQYF. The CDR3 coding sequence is TGTGCCAGCAGCTTAGCCCGGGACAGATTTCAAGAGACCCAGTACTTC.

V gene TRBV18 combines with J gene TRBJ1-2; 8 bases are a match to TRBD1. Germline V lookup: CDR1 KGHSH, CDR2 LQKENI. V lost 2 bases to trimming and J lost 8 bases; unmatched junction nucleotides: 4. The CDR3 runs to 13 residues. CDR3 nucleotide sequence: TGTGCCAGCTCACCATCCAGGGGGCAGGGCTACACCTTC. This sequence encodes CASSPSRGQGYTF. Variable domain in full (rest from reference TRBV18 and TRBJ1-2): NAGVMQNPRHLVRRRGQEARLRCSPMKGHSHVYWYRQLPEEGLKFMVYLQKENIIDESGMPKERFSAEFPKEGPSILRIQQVVRGDSAAYFCASSPSRGQGYTFGSGTRLTVV.

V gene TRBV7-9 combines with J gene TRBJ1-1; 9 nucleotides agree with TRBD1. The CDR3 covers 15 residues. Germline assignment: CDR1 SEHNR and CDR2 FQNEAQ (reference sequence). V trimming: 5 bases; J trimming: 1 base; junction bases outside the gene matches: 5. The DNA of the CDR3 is TGTGCCAGCAGCGGGACAGGGACCCCGAACACTGAAGCTTTCTTT. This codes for CASSGTGTPNTEAFF.

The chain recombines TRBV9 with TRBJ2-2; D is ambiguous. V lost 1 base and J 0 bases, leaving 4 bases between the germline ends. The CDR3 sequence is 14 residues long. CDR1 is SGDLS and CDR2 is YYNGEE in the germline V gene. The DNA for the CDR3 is TGTGCCAGCAGCGTAACACCGAACACCGGGGAGCTGTTTTTT. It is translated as CASSVTPNTGELFF.

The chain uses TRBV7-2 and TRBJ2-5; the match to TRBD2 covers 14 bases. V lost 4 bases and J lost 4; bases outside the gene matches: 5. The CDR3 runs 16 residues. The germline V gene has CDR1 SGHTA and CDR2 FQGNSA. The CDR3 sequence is CASSSGLAGVGETQYF. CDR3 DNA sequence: TGTGCCAGCAGCTCGGGACTAGCGGGGGTGGGAGAGACCCAGTACTTC.

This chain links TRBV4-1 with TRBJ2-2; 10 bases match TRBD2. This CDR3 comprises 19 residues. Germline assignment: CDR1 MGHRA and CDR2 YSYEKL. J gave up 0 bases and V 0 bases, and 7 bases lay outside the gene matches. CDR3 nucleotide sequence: TGCGCCAGCAGCCAAGAACCCTTAGCGGGGGGCCCGAACACCGGGGAGCTGTTTTTT. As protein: CASSQEPLAGGPNTGELFF.

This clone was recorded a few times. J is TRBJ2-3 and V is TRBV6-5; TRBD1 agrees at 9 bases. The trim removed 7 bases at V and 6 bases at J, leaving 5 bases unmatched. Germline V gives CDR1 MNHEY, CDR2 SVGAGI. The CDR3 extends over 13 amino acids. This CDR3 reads CASNGQGKDTQYF. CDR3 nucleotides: TGTGCCAGCAACGGACAGGGGAAGGATACGCAGTATTTT.

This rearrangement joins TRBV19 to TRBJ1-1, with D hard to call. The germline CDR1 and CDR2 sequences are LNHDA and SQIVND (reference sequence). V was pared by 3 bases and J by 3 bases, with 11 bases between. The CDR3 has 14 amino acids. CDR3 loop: CASSIPGVDTEAFF. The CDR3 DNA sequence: TGTGCCAGTAGTATCCCCGGGGTTGACACTGAAGCTTTCTTT.

The CDR3 region is CASSLAGTGNTIYF. CDR3 bases: TGCGCCAGCAGCTTGGCAGGGACTGGAAACACCATATATTTT. V gene TRBV5-1 combines with J gene TRBJ1-3; a weak D match, TRBD1 (5 bases). V lost 0 bases and J lost 2, with 6 bases in between. The CDR3 has 14 amino acids. Germline V lookup: CDR1 SGHRS, CDR2 YFSETQ.

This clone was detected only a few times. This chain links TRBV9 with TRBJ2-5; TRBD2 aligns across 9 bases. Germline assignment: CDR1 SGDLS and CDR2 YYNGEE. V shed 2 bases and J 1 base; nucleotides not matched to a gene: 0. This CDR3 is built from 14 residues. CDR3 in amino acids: CASSVSGGQETQYF. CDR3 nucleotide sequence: TGTGCCAGCAGCGTTAGCGGGGGCCAAGAGACCCAGTACTTC. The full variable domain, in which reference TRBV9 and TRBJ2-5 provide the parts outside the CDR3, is DSGVTQTPKHLITATGQRVTLRCSPRSGDLSVYWYQQSLDQGLQFLIQYYNGEERAKGNILERFSAQQFPDLHSELNLSSLELGDSALYFCASSVSGGQETQYFGPGTRLLVL.

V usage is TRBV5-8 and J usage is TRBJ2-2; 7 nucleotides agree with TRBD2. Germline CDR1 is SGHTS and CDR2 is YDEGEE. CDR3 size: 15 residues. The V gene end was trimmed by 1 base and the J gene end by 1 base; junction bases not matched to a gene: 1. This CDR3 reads CASSLRGVNTGELFF. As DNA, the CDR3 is TGTGCCAGCAGCTTGCGGGGGGTGAACACCGGGGAGCTGTTTTTT.